This T cell receptor (beta chain) appears in the sequencing data of a study of metastatic and nonmetastatic thyroid tumors. For the study at large: From malignant and benign thyroid patients, repertoires in blood and in tumor or nodule tissue were compared. Study-level findings and limits: Patients with malignant thyroid tumors reportedly had significantly higher TCR beta diversity than those with benign nodules, in blood and tumor.

TCRdb re-processed the PCR reads through MiXCR. The sample has roughly 24,000 clones, under 25% seen once. In regard to this clone: Antigen unknown.

Losses at the gene ends were 5 bases for V and 8 bases for J; bases not matched to a gene: 8. CDR1 and CDR2 (germline): SGHRS, YFSETQ. This CDR3 contains 13 residues. Thyroid surgery had not been preceded by any treatment in any patient. The sequence was obtained from a male donor with papillary thyroid cancer or a benign thyroid nodule (not recorded which). Some clones in this sample may be carry-over from other donors' samples. The chain combines TRBV5-1 with TRBJ1-2; 8 positions agree with TRBD1. The specimen was blood. The DNA of the CDR3 is TGCGCCAGCAGGCCCGGGACAGGAAGCGGCTACACCTTC. This gives the protein CASRPGTGSGYTF.